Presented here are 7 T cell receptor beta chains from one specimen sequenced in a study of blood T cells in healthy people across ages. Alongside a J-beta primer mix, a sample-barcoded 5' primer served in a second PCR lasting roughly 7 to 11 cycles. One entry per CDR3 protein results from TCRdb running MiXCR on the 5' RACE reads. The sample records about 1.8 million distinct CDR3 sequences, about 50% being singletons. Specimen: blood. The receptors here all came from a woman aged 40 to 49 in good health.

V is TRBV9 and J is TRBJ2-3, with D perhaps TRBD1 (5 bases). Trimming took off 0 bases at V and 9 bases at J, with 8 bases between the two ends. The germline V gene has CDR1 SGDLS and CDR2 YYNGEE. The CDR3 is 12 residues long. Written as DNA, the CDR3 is TGTGCCAGCAGCGTAGAGGGGATAACGCAGTATTTT. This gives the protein CASSVEGITQYF.

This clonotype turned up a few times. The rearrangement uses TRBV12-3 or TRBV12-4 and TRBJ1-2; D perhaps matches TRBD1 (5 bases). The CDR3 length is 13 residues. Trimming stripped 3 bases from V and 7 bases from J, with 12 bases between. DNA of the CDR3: TGTGCCAGCAGTTTCGGGGATGACAGTGGCTACACCTTC. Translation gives CASSFGDDSGYTF.

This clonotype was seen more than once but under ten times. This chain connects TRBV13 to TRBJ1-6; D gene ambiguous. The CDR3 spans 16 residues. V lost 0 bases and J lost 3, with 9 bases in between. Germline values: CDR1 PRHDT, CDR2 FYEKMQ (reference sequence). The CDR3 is CASSLGMADYNSPLHF. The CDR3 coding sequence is TGTGCCAGCAGCTTAGGCATGGCAGACTATAATTCACCCCTCCACTTT.

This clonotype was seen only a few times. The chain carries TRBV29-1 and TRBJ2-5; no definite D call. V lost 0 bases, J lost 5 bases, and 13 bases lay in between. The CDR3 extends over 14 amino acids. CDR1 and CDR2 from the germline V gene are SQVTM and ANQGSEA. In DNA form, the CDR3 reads TGCAGCGTTGAAGATCCCTCAAACGGGGAGACCCAGTACTTC. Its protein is CSVEDPSNGETQYF.

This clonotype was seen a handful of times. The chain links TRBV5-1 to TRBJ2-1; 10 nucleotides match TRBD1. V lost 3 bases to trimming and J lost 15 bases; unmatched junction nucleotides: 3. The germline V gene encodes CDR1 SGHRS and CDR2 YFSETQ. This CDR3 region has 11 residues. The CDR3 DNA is TGCGCCAGCAGCTGGGACAGGGGTTGGTTCTTC. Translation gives CASSWDRGWFF. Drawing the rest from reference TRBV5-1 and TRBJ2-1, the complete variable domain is KAGVTQTPRYLIKTRGQQVTLSCSPISGHRSVSWYQQTPGQGLQFLFEYFSETQRNKGNFPGRFSGRQFSNSRSEMNVSTLELGDSALYLCASSWDRGWFFGPGTRLTVL.

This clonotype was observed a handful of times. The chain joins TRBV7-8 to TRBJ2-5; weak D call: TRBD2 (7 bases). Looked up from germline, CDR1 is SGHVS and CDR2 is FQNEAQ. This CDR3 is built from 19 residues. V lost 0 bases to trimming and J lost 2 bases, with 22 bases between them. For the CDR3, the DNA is TGTGCCAGCAGCTTAGCGGTTGGGGGGCGCGGGGGAGGACAAGAGACCCAGTACTTC. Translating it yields CASSLAVGGRGGGQETQYF.

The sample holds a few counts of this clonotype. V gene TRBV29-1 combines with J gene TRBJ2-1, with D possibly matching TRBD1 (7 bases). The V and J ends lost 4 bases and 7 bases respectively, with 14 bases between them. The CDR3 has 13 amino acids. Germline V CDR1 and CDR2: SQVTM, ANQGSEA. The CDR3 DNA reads TGCAGCGTTGGGCCAGGGGGGACGAATGAGCAGTTCTTC. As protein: CSVGPGGTNEQFF.